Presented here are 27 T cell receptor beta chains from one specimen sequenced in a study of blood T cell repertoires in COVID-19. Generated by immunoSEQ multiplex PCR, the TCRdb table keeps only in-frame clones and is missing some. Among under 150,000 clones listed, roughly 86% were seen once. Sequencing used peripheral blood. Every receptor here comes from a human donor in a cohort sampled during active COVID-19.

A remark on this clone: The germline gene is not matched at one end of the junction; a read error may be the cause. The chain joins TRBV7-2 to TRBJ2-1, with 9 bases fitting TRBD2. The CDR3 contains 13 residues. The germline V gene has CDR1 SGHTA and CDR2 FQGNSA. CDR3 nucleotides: TGTGCCAGCAGCGCCGGGACTAGCACCACCCCGGTCTTC. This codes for CASSAGTSTTPVF.

The CDR3 is CASSISGASSYEQYF. CDR3 nucleotide sequence: TGTGCCAGTAGTATTTCAGGGGCGAGCTCCTACGAGCAGTACTTC. This sequence joins TRBV19 and TRBJ2-7; perhaps TRBD1 as D (6 bases). The CDR3 consists of 15 residues. Per germline, CDR1 LNHDA and CDR2 SQIVND (reference sequence). Trimming took off 3 bases at V and 0 bases at J, with 12 bases between the two ends.

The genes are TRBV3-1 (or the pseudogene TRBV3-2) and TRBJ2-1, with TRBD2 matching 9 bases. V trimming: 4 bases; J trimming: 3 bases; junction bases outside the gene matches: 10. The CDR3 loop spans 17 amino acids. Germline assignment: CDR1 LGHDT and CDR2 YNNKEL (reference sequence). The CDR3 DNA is TGTGCCAGCAGCCCCTACCTGGGCGGGGGGGGCTACAATGAGCAGTTCTTC. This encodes CASSPYLGGGGYNEQFF.

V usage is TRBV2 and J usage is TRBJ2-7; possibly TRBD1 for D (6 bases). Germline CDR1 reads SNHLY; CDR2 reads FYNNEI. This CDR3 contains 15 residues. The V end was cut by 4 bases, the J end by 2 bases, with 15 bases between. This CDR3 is CASSASGDSPYEQYF. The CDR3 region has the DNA TGTGCCAGCAGTGCTTCAGGGGATTCCCCCTACGAGCAGTACTTC.

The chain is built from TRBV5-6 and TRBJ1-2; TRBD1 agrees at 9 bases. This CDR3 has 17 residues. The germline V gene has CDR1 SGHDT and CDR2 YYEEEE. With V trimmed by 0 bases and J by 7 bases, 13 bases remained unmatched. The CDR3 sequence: CASSLERDRVFVSGYTF. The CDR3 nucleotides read TGTGCCAGCAGCTTGGAGAGGGACAGGGTATTTGTCAGTGGCTACACCTTC.

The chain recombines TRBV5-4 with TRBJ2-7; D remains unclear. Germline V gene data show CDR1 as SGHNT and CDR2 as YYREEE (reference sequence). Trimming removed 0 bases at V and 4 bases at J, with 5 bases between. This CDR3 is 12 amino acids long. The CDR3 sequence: CASSLGIYEQYF. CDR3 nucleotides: TGTGCCAGCAGCTTGGGTATTTACGAGCAGTACTTC.

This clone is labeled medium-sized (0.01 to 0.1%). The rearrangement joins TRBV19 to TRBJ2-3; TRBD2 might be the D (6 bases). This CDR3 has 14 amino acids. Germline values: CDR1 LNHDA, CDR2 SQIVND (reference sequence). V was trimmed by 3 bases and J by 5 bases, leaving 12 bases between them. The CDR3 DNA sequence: TGTGCCAGTAGTATGTGGGGGGATGAAGATACGCAGTATTTT. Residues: CASSMWGDEDTQYF.

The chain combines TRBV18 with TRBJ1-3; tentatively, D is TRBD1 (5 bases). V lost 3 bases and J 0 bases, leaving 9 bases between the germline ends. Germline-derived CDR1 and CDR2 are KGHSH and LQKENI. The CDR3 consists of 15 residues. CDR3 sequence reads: CASSPQGNSGNTIYF. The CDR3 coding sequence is TGTGCCAGCTCACCCCAGGGAAACTCTGGAAACACCATATATTTT.

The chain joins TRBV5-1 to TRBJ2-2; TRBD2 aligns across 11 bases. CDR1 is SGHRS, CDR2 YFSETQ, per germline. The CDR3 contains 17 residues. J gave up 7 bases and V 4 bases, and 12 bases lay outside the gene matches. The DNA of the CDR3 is TGCGCCAGCAGCCGACCTTTAGCGGGGGGGCCTGGCGGGGAGCTGTTTTTT. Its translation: CASSRPLAGGPGGELFF.

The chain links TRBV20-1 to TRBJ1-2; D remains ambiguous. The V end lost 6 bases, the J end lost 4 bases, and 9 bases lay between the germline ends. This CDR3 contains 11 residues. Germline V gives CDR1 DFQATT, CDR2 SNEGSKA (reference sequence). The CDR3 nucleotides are TGCAGTGCCCCCGGGGTCTATGGCTACACCTTC. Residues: CSAPGVYGYTF.

CDR3 DNA: TGTGCCAGCAGCTATAGACAGGGCCATGGCTACACCTTC. This encodes CASSYRQGHGYTF. The V call is TRBV7-2, the J call TRBJ1-2, with TRBD1 matching 7 bases. With 4 bases clipped from V and 6 bases from J, the junction kept 5 bases outside the gene matches. Germline V gene sequence: CDR1 SGHTA, CDR2 FQGNSA. The CDR3 totals 13 residues.

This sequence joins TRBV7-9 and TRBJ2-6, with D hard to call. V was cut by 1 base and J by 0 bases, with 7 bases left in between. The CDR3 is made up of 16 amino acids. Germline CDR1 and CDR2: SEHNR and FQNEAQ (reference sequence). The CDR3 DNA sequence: TGTGCCAGCAGCTTAGTCGTATCCTCTGGGGCCAACGTCCTGACTTTC. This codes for CASSLVVSSGANVLTF.

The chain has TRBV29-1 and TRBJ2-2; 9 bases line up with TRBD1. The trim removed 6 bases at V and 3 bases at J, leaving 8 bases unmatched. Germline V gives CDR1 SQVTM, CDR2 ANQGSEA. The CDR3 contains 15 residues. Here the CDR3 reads CSVRETGGYTGELFF. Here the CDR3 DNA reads TGCAGCGTGAGGGAAACAGGGGGCTACACCGGGGAGCTGTTTTTT.

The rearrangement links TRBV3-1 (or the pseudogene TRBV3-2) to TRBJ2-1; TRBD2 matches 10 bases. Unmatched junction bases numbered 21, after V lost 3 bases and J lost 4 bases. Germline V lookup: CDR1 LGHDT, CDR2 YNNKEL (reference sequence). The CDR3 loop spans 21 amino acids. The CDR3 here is CASSHRRSGPSGGANYNEQFF. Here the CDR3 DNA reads TGTGCCAGCAGCCACCGAAGGTCCGGTCCTAGCGGGGGAGCTAATTACAATGAGCAGTTCTTC.

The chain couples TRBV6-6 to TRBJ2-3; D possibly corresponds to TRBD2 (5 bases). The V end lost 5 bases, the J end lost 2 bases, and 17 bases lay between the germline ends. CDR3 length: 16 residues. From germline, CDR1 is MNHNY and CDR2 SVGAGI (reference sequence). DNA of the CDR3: TGTGCCAGCAGTCCCGGGGTAGCTAAATACACAGATACGCAGTATTTT. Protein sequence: CASSPGVAKYTDTQYF.

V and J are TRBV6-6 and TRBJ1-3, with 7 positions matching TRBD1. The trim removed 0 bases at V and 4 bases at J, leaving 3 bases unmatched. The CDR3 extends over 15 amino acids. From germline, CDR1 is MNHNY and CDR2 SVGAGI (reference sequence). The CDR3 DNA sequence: TGTGCCAGCAGTTACTCGGACAGGAGGGGAAACACCATATATTTT. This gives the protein CASSYSDRRGNTIYF.

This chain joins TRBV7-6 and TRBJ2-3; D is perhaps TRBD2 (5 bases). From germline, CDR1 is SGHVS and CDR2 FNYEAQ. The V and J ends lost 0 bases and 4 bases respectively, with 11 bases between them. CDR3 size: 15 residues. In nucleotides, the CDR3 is TGTGCCAGCAGCTTAGCGACTACTTGGGCAGATACGCAGTATTTT. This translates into CASSLATTWADTQYF.

Here the CDR3 reads CASSMPWTSGGAVHNEQFF. The CDR3 DNA is TGTGCCAGTAGTATGCCTTGGACTAGCGGGGGGGCGGTACACAATGAGCAGTTCTTC. The V call is TRBV19, the J call TRBJ2-1, with 15 bases lining up with TRBD2. V lost 3 bases to trimming and J lost 5 bases; unmatched junction nucleotides: 11. In germline, CDR1 is LNHDA, CDR2 SQIVND (reference sequence). There are 19 residues in the CDR3.

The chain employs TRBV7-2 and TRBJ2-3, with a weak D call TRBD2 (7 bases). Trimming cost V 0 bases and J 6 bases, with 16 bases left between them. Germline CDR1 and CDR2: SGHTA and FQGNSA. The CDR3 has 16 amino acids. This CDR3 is CASSLAGGPRRDTQYF. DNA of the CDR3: TGTGCCAGCAGCTTAGCGGGGGGGCCTCGGCGGGATACGCAGTATTTT.

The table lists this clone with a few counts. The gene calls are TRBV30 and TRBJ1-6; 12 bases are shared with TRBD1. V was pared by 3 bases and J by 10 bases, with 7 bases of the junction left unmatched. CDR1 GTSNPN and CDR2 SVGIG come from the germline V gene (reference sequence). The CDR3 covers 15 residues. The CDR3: CAWSDSGTGGSPLHF. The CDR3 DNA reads TGTGCCTGGAGCGACTCCGGGACAGGGGGCTCACCCCTCCACTTT. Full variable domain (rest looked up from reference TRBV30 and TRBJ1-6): SQTIHQWPATLVQPVGSPLSLECTVEGTSNPNLYWYRQAAGRGLQLLFYSVGIGQISSEVPQNLSASRPQDRQFILSSKKLLLSDSGFYLCAWSDSGTGGSPLHFGNGTRLTVT.

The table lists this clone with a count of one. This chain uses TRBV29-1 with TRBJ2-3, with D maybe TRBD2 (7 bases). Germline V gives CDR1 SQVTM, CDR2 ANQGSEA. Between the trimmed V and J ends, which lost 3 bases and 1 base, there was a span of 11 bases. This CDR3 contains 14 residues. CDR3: CSVESGGRTDTQYF. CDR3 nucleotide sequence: TGCAGCGTTGAGTCGGGGGGCCGCACAGATACGCAGTATTTT.

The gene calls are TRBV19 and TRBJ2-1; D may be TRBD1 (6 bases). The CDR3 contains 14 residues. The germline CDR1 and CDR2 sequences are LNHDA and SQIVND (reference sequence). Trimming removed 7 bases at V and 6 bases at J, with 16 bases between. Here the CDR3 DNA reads TGTGCCAGTACCGAGACAGGCTTGGGCAATGAGCAGTTCTTC. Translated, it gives CASTETGLGNEQFF. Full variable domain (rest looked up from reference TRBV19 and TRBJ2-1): DGGITQSPKYLFRKEGQNVTLSCEQNLNHDAMYWYRQDPGQGLRLIYYSQIVNDFQKGDIAEGYSVSREKKESFPLTVTSAQKNPTAFYLCASTETGLGNEQFFGPGTRLTVL.

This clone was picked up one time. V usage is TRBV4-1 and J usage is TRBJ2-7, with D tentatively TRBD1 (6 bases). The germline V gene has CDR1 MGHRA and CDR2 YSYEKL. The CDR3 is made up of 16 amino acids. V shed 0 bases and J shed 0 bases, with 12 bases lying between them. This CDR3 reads CASSQDWPGASYEQYF. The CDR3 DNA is TGCGCCAGCAGCCAAGATTGGCCAGGGGCCTCCTACGAGCAGTACTTC.

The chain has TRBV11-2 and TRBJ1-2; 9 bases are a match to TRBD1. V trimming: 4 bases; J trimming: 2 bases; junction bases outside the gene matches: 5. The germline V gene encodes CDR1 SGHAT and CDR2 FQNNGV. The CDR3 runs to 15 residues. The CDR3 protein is CASSWTGESNYGYTF. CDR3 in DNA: TGTGCCAGCAGCTGGACAGGGGAATCGAACTATGGCTACACCTTC.

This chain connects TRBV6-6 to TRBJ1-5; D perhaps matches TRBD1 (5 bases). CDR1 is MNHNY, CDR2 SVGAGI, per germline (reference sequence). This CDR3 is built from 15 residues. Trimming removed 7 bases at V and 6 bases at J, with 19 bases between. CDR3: CASTSWGRASQPQHF. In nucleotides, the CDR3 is TGTGCCAGCACCTCCTGGGGCAGGGCCAGTCAGCCCCAGCATTTT.

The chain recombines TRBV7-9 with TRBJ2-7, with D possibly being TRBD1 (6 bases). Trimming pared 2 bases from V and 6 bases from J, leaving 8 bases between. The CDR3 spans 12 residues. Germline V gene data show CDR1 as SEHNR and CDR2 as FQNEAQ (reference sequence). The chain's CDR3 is CASSLSGAEQYF. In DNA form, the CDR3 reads TGTGCCAGCAGCTTATCAGGGGCCGAGCAGTACTTC.

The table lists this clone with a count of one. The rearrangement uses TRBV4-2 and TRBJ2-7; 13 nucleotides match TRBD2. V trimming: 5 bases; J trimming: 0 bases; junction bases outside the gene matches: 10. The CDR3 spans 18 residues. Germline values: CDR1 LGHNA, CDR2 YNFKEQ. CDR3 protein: CASSLLAGGQLNSYEQYF. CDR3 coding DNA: TGTGCCAGCAGCTTACTAGCGGGGGGGCAACTGAACTCCTACGAGCAGTACTTC.